Listed below are T cell receptor beta chains from one sample, sequenced in a study of CD8+ T cells in alopecia areata. Here immunoSEQ multiplex PCR was the method, and the copy in TCRdb shows in-frame clones only, minus some. The sample records around 70,000 clones, approximately 30% being singletons. The starting material was CD8+ T cells sorted from blood, obtained at week 4, from a patient treated with tofacitinib. The receptors stem from a human donor with alopecia areata. Both conserved end residues are part of each CDR3. The order of the fields is clone size, V gene, J gene, CDR3 protein. Clone size appears in some rows only: once, few, many, or a class for an expanded clone.

NA	TRBV2	TRBJ2-7	CASSSPGGLNSYEQYF
few	TRBV7-9	TRBJ2-2	CASSLLPQAELFF
NA	TRBV29-1	TRBJ2-2	CSAQRRDRRLTGELFF
NA	TRBV29-1	TRBJ2-1	CSVVFYNEQFF
NA	TRBV13	TRBJ2-1	CASSFERESGNEQFF
NA	TRBV9	TRBJ2-1	CASSVGSRTSGNNEQFF
NA	TRBV11-2	TRBJ1-5	CASSLDGNLNQPQHF
NA	TRBV29-1	TRBJ1-1	CSVEGGAEAFF
few	TRBV29-1	TRBJ1-2	CSARRVQPGYTF
few	TRBV6-6	TRBJ2-1	CASSYGTGLEQFF
once	TRBV5-6	TRBJ2-3	CASSTGTWSTDTQYF
NA	TRBV7-9	TRBJ1-1	CASSTRTGDHTEAFF
once	TRBV7-2	TRBJ2-1	CASSRTVGEQFF
NA	TRBV28	TRBJ2-7	CASSEQSYEQYF
NA	TRBV7-8	TRBJ1-1	CASSPDGPLGNTEAFF
NA	TRBV28	TRBJ1-1	CASSVSGTIEAFF
NA	TRBV29-1	TRBJ2-4	CSAGDRSQNIQYF
NA	TRBV15	TRBJ2-5	CATRGTSGRARETQYF
NA	TRBV7-9	TRBJ2-7	CASSSTGQYEQYF
NA	TRBV7-9	TRBJ2-7	CASSYGTAYEQYF
few	TRBV27	TRBJ2-7	CATSQGQANYEQYF
many	TRBV7-9	TRBJ2-4	CASSLPATLAKNIQYF